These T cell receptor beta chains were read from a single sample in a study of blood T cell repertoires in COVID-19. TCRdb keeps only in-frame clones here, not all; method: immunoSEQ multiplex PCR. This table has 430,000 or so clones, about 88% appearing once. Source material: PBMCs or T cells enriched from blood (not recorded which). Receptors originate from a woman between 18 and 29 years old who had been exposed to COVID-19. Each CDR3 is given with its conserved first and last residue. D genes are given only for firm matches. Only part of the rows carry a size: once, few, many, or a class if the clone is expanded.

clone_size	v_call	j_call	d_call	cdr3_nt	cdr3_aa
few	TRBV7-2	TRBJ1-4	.	TGTGCCAGCAGCTTAGCGGGGGCCGCCCGGGCTAAACTGTTTTTT	CASSLAGAARAKLFF
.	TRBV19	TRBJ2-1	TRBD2	TGTGCCAGTAGTACACTAGCGGGAGCCATACAATTGGATGAGCAGTTCTTC	CASSTLAGAIQLDEQFF
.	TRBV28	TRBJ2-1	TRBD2	TGTGCCACCTCTGGGGGGGGATACTACAATGAGCAGTTCTTC	CATSGGGYYNEQFF
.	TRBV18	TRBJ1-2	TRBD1	TGTGCCAGCTCACCACAGGACAGGGCGGGAGATGGCTACACCTTC	CASSPQDRAGDGYTF
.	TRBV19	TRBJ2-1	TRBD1	TGTGCCACCGCCCCCGGGACAGGGGGGTACAATGAGCAGTTCTTC	CATAPGTGGYNEQFF
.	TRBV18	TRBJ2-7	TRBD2	TGTGCCAGCTCACCACGGCTAGCGGACTCCTACGAGCAGTACTTC	CASSPRLADSYEQYF
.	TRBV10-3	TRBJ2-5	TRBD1	TGTGCCATCAGTGACGGGACAGGGAGCCAAGAGACCCAGTACTTC	CAISDGTGSQETQYF
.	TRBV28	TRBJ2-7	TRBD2	TGTGCCAGCAGGTTAGCGGGAGGTCTATACGAGCAGTACTTC	CASRLAGGLYEQYF
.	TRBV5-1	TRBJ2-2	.	TGCGCCAGCAGCTTGGACCCTAGCCTGAACACCGGGGAGCTGTTTTTT	CASSLDPSLNTGELFF
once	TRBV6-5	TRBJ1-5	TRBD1	TGTGCCAGCAGCCGCGACAGGGGAGGCAATCAGCCCCAGCATTTT	CASSRDRGGNQPQHF
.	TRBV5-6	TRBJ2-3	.	TGTGCCAGCGGACGGGGTAGGTGGTTGGATACGCAGTATTTT	CASGRGRWLDTQYF
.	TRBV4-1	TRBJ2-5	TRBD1	TGCGCCAGCAGCACAGGGGGCCTTGAGACCCAGTACTTC	CASSTGGLETQYF
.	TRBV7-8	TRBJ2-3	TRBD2	TGTGCCAGCAGCCGTACTAGCGGGAAAGCAGATACGCAGTATTTT	CASSRTSGKADTQYF
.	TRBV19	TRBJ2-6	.	TGTGCCAGTGGAGCGGGACATTCCTCTGGGGCCAACGTCCTGACTTTC	CASGAGHSSGANVLTF
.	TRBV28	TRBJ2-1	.	TGTGCCAGCAGTGTGATAGCGAGCCGCTACAATGAGCAGTTCTTC	CASSVIASRYNEQFF
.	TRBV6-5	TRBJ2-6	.	TGTGCCAGCAACTCCTTTTTCTCTGGGGCCAACGTCCTGACTTTC	CASNSFFSGANVLTF
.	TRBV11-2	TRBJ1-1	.	TGTGCCAGCAGCTCCCAGAAGAACACTGAAGCTTTCTTT	CASSSQKNTEAFF
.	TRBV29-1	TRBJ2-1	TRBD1	TGCAGCGTTGGAGGACAGGGGAACAAGCAGTTCTTC	CSVGGQGNKQFF
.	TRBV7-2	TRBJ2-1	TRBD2	TGTGCCAGCAGCTTACAAGCGGGAGGGCCTAGGAATGAGCAGTTCTTC	CASSLQAGGPRNEQFF
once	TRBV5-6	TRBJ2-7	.	TGTGCCAGCAGCTTGTCTAGATACGAGCAGTACTTC	CASSLSRYEQYF
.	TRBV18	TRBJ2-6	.	TGTGCCAGCTCACCCAGACAGAGCTCTGGGGCCAACGTCCTGACTTTC	CASSPRQSSGANVLTF
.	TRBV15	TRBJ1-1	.	TGTGCCACCTCCTTCGGGGGGGGAGGTGCGATGAACACTGAAGCTTTCTTT	CATSFGGGGAMNTEAFF
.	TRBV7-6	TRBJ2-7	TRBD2	TGTGCCAGCAGCTTAGAGGGGGTAGCGGGACCCGAGCAGTACTTC	CASSLEGVAGPEQYF
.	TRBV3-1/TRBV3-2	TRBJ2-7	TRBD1	TGTGCCAGCAGCCAAGACAGGGGGAACCCCTACGAGCAGTACTTC	CASSQDRGNPYEQYF
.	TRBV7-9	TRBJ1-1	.	TGTGCCAGCAGCGTTGGAGCGGTTGAAGCTTTCTTT	CASSVGAVEAFF
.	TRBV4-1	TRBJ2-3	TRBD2	TGCGCCAGCAGCCAAGATGTCGCTAGCGGGACTAGCACAGATACGCAGTATTTT	CASSQDVASGTSTDTQYF
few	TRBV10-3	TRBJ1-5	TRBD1	TGTGCCATCAGTGAGAGTCGGACAGGGAACAATCAGCCCCAGCATTTT	CAISESRTGNNQPQHF
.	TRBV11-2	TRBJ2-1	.	TGTGCCAGCAGCTACAGTGTGGGCTCCTACAATGAGCAGTTCTTC	CASSYSVGSYNEQFF
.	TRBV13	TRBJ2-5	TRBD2	TGTGCCAGCGGCGGGGGGACCCAAGAGACCCAGTACTTC	CASGGGTQETQYF
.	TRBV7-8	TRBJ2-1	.	TGTGCCAGCAGCTTACCGGGGTTCAATGAGCAGTTCTTC	CASSLPGFNEQFF
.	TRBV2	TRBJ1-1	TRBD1	TGTGCCAGCAGCGACAGGGGCAGTTGGGGGGACACTGAAGCTTTCTTT	CASSDRGSWGDTEAFF
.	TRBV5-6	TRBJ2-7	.	TGTGCCAGCAGCGTGGGACAACCCGAGCAGTACTTC	CASSVGQPEQYF
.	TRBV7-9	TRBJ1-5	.	TGTGCCAGCAGCTTAGGACTTAATCAGCCCCAGCATTTT	CASSLGLNQPQHF
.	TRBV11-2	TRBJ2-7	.	TGTGCCAGCAGCTTAACGGGAGATTACGAGCAGTACTTC	CASSLTGDYEQYF
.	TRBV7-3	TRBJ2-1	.	TGTGCCAGCAGCTTCTCTAGCGATTACAATGAGCAGTTCTTC	CASSFSSDYNEQFF
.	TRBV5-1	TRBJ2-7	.	TGCGCCAGCAGCTTGGGGTTGGCGACAGAAGAGCAGTACTTC	CASSLGLATEEQYF
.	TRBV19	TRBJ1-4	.	TGTGCCACTAATCCCCACACCAGAACAGGGTTTTTCGAAAAACTGTTTTTT	CATNPHTRTGFFEKLFF
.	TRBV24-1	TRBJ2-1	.	TGTGCCAGTAGCCCCCGGGGTAGCTACAATGAGCAGTTCTTC	CASSPRGSYNEQFF
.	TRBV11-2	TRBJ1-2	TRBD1	TGTGCCGTACAGATGGAGGACAGGGTGAGCAAGTATGGCTACACCTTC	CAVQMEDRVSKYGYTF
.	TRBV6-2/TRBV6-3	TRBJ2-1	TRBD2	TGTGCCAGCAGTTACTCGACTAGCGGGGGGGATTTCCCTGAGCAGTTCTTC	CASSYSTSGGDFPEQFF
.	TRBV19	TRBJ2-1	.	TGTGCCAGTAGTCCTACAGATTCCTCCTACAATGAGCAGTTCTTC	CASSPTDSSYNEQFF
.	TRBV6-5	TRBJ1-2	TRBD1	TGTGCCAGCAGTAACTCAGGGGGTTCCTATGGCTACACCTTC	CASSNSGGSYGYTF
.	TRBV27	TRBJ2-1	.	TGTGCCAGCAGCCTGGACACCCTCAGCTCCTACAATGAGCAGTTCTTC	CASSLDTLSSYNEQFF
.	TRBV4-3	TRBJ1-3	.	TGCGCCAGCAGCCAAGACCGCTACGGCTCTGGAAACACCATATATTTT	CASSQDRYGSGNTIYF
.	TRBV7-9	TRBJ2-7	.	TGTGCCAGCAGCCCCCAGGGTTTACCTACCTACGAGCAGTACTTC	CASSPQGLPTYEQYF
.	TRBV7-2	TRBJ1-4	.	TGTGCCAGCAGCTTAGGAGGGGGTCATGAAAAACTGTTTTTT	CASSLGGGHEKLFF
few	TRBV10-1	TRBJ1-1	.	TGCGCCAGCAGGGCACAGGAGAACACTGAAGCTTTCTTT	CASRAQENTEAFF
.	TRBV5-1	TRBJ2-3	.	TGCGCCAGCAGCCTTGACTCGAGCACAGATACGCAGTATTTT	CASSLDSSTDTQYF
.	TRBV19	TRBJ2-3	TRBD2	TGTGCCAGTAGTATTCGGGGGGGTCCAGATACGCAGTATTTT	CASSIRGGPDTQYF
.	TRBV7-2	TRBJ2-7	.	TGTGCCAGCAGCTTGAGAAGTAGTAGCTCCTACGAGCAGTACTTC	CASSLRSSSSYEQYF
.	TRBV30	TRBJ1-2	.	TGTGCCTGGAGCGCTTGGACAGCCCTTAACTATGGCTACACCTTC	CAWSAWTALNYGYTF
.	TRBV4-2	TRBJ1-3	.	TGTGCCAGCAGCCAAGATTCGGGGTCTGGAAACACCATATATTTT	CASSQDSGSGNTIYF
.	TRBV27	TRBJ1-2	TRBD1	TGTGCCAGCAGCCTGACAGGGTATGATGGCTACACCTTC	CASSLTGYDGYTF
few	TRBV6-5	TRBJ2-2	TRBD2	TGTGCCAGCATCGGACGGCTAGCGGGGACCGGGGAGCTGTTTTTT	CASIGRLAGTGELFF